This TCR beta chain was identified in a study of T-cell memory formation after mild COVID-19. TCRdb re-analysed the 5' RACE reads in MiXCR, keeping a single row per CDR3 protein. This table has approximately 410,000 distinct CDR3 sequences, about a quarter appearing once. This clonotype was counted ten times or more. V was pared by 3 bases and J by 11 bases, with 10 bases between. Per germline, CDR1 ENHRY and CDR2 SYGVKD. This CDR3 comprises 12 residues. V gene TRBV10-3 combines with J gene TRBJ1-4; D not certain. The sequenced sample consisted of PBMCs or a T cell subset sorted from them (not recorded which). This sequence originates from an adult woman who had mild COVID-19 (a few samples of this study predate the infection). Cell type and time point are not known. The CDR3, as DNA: TGTGCCATCAGTGACCTCGAGGCGAAACTGTTTTTT. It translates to CAISDLEAKLFF.